This T cell receptor beta chain came from a study of blood T cell repertoires in COVID-19. Followed longitudinally, the Seattle patients had been enrolled during active infection. V lost 4 bases, J lost 8 bases, and 15 bases lay in between. Looked up from germline, CDR1 is SGDLS and CDR2 is YYNGEE. This CDR3 is built from 13 residues. In the source study's methods: It was from reference gene primer amplification that nucleated cell counts were estimated. Assay used: immunoSEQ multiplex PCR; TCRdb lists only in-frame clones, some missing. V and J calls and clone size are given by that table; D and trimming were obtained from the DNA. The sample gives just under 350,000 clones, about 89% of which show up once; about 6% is in the top ten.

What was sequenced was peripheral blood. The receptor's source is a woman aged 45-60 years with COVID-19, enrolled during active disease. The chain combines TRBV9 with TRBJ1-2, with D possibly being TRBD1 (5 bases). The CDR3 DNA reads TGTGCCAGCAGCCCTCAGGGTACTCAGGGCTACACCTTC. This encodes CASSPQGTQGYTF.